A selection of T cell receptor beta chains follows, all from one sample in a study of shared clonotypes between healthy human individuals. Assay: immunoSEQ multiplex PCR; the TCRdb copy retains only in-frame clones and omits some. The sample contains approximately 500,000 clones, about 80% of which appear only once. Sequenced sample: PBMCs. These receptors all come from a woman in her thirties or forties in good health. Some clones in this sample may be carry-over from other donors' samples. Each CDR3 is given with its conserved first and last residue. D genes are given only for firm matches. Size values are once, few and many counts, or a class for expanded clones, and some rows have none.

size	length	V	D	J	CDR3	DNA
once	14	TRBV7-9	.	TRBJ2-5	CASSLAVHQETQYF	TGTGCCAGCAGCTTAGCTGTTCACCAAGAGACCCAGTACTTC
.	15	TRBV5-8	.	TRBJ2-3	CASSLEGQVVDTQYF	TGTGCCAGCAGCTTGGAGGGTCAGGTGGTAGATACGCAGTATTTT
.	14	TRBV7-9	.	TRBJ2-7	CASSFGASPHEQYF	TGTGCCAGCAGCTTTGGGGCTAGTCCCCACGAGCAGTACTTC
.	16	TRBV7-2	TRBD2	TRBJ2-1	CASSLATSGRANEQFF	TGTGCCAGCAGCTTAGCAACTAGCGGGAGGGCCAATGAGCAGTTCTTC
.	15	TRBV2	.	TRBJ1-4	CASSEGGGSNEKLFF	TGTGCCAGCAGTGAAGGGGGGGGATCAAATGAAAAACTGTTTTTT
.	14	TRBV19	.	TRBJ2-3	CASNPGANTDTQYF	TGTGCCAGTAACCCCGGGGCTAACACAGATACGCAGTATTTT
.	15	TRBV4-3	.	TRBJ1-1	CASSQDLLSNTEAFF	TGCGCCAGCAGCCAAGATTTGTTGTCGAACACTGAAGCTTTCTTT
.	12	TRBV7-3	TRBD1	TRBJ1-2	CASGDRGYGYTF	TGTGCCAGCGGTGACAGGGGCTATGGCTACACCTTC
.	19	TRBV28	TRBD1	TRBJ2-7	CASSTRDLTGGRPSYEQYF	TGTGCCAGCAGCACCCGTGATTTGACAGGGGGCAGACCCTCCTACGAGCAGTACTTC
.	17	TRBV18	.	TRBJ2-2	CASSRGSIGTNTGELFF	TGTGCCAGCTCACGGGGGAGCATCGGGACGAACACCGGGGAGCTGTTTTTT
.	17	TRBV19	.	TRBJ1-2	CASSIVGGQLPNYGYTF	TGTGCCAGTAGTATAGTTGGGGGGCAACTCCCTAACTATGGCTACACCTTC
.	16	TRBV4-1	.	TRBJ2-5	CASSQDHRGGRETQYF	TGCGCCAGCAGCCAAGACCACAGGGGAGGTAGAGAGACCCAGTACTTC
.	16	TRBV19	TRBD1	TRBJ2-2	CASSIGTGAVPGELFF	TGTGCCAGTAGTATCGGGACAGGGGCGGTTCCCGGGGAGCTGTTTTTT
.	14	TRBV19	.	TRBJ1-5	CATDDLGGSQPQHF	TGTGCCACTGACGACTTGGGGGGGAGTCAGCCCCAGCATTTT
many	15	TRBV7-2	.	TRBJ1-5	CASSSLLGGGQPQHF	TGTGCCAGCAGCTCTCTGCTGGGGGGAGGGCAGCCCCAGCATTTT
once	16	TRBV5-1	.	TRBJ2-7	CASSLTVGGSSYEQYF	TGCGCCAGCAGCTTGACAGTCGGGGGAAGCTCCTACGAGCAGTACTTC
few	15	TRBV29-1	TRBD1	TRBJ2-7	CSVEADRAGYYEQYF	TGCAGCGTAGAAGCTGACAGGGCGGGTTACTACGAGCAGTACTTC
.	14	TRBV6-5	TRBD1	TRBJ1-3	CASSVRTGGNTIYF	TGTGCCAGCAGTGTCCGGACAGGCGGAAACACCATATATTTT
.	20	TRBV9	TRBD2	TRBJ2-3	CASSVGASGGRSSSTDTQYF	TGTGCCAGCAGCGTAGGTGCTAGTGGCGGGAGGTCCTCTAGCACAGATACGCAGTATTTT
.	13	TRBV7-2	.	TRBJ2-3	CASSFGLTDTQYF	TGTGCCAGCAGCTTCGGGCTCACAGATACGCAGTATTTT
.	16	TRBV18	.	TRBJ2-1	CASSPPQGGTYNEQFF	TGTGCCAGCTCACCACCCCAGGGTGGGACCTACAATGAGCAGTTCTTC